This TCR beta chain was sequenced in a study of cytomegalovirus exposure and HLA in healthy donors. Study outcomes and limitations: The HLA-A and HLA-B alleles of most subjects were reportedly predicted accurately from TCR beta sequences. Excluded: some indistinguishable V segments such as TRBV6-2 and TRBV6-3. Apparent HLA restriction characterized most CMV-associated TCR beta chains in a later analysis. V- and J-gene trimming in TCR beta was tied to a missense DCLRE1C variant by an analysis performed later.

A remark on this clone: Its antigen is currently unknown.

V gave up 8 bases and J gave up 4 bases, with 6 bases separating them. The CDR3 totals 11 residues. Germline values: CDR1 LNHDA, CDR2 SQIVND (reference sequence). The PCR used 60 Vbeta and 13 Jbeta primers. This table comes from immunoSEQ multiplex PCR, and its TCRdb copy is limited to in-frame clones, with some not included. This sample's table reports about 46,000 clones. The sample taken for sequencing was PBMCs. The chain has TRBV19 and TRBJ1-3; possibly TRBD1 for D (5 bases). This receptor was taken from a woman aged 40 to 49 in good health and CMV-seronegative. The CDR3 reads CASRQGNTIYF. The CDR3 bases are TGTGCCAGTCGACAGGGAAACACCATATATTTT.